This TCR beta chain emerged from a study of T cell clonotyping in hematopoietic cell transplantation. General study findings and limits: Graft donor and pretransplant recipient Inverse Simpson Index values predicted broader posttransplant TCR diversity.

With respect to this clone: The antigen remains unidentified.

Germline CDR1 reads GTSNPN; CDR2 reads SVGIG (reference sequence). The CDR3 loop spans 14 amino acids. The J segment lost 1 base and the V segment lost 4 bases, leaving 4 bases of the junction unmatched. Sequenced by immunoSEQ multiplex PCR; TCRdb stores in-frame clones only, minus some. The sample carries about 11,000 clones, less than 55% recorded once. The origin of this receptor is a male patient aged 45 to 59 who had an allogeneic stem cell transplant from an unrelated donor, so the T cells may come from the graft donor. Some clones in this sample may be carry-over from other donors' samples. The source material was PBMCs, sampled 30 days after allogeneic stem cell transplant. The chain joins TRBV30 to TRBJ2-5; 9 nucleotides line up with TRBD2. The chain's CDR3 is CAWIQGLAQETQYF. In DNA, the CDR3 is TGTGCCTGGATCCAGGGACTAGCCCAAGAGACCCAGTACTTC.